The next 7 T cell receptor beta chains were all read from a single sample in a study of blood T cell repertoires in COVID-19. The data were produced by immunoSEQ multiplex PCR, yet TCRdb's version contains in-frame clones alone and is incomplete. The sample carries 150,000 to 200,000 clones, roughly 80% recorded once. Sequencing input: peripheral blood. The receptors were sampled from a man in his 60s with active or convalescent COVID-19.

The chain joins TRBV19 to TRBJ1-2; 9 bases agree with TRBD1. V lost 6 bases and J lost 8; bases outside the gene matches: 7. This CDR3 has 13 residues. Germline CDR1 reads LNHDA; CDR2 reads SQIVND (reference sequence). CDR3 residues: CASRPQGAGGYTF. Written as DNA, the CDR3 is TGTGCCAGTAGACCACAGGGGGCCGGCGGCTACACCTTC.

The genes are TRBV2 and TRBJ2-5, with D possibly TRBD2 on 6 matching bases. The CDR3 totals 13 residues. V was shortened by 5 bases and J by 8 bases, with 15 bases between the two germline ends. CDR1 is SNHLY, CDR2 FYNNEI, per germline. CDR3 protein: CASSSGLGVTQYF. Here the CDR3 DNA reads TGTGCCAGCAGTTCGGGACTGGGGGTTACCCAGTACTTC.

The CDR3 sequence: CASSLDVSGDNEQFF. DNA for the CDR3: TGTGCCAGCAGCTTAGACGTTAGCGGTGACAATGAGCAGTTCTTC. The chain carries TRBV7-9 and TRBJ2-1, with a possible D match to TRBD2 (6 bases). The CDR3 covers 15 residues. Germline V lookup: CDR1 SEHNR, CDR2 FQNEAQ (reference sequence). V gave up 1 base and J gave up 5 bases, with 12 bases separating them.

V and J are TRBV9 and TRBJ2-3, with 14 bases lining up with TRBD2. Germline CDR1 and CDR2: SGDLS and YYNGEE. The CDR3 covers 19 residues. V lost 2 bases and J lost 8; bases outside the gene matches: 16. CDR3 in amino acids: CASSVSGTSGSVGEGTQYF. The DNA for the CDR3 is TGTGCCAGCAGCGTTTCCGGGACTAGCGGGAGTGTTGGAGAGGGTACGCAGTATTTT.

This clone was detected a few times. V is TRBV7-7 and J is TRBJ2-7, with 11 bases lining up with TRBD1. The CDR3 contains 14 residues. The germline V gene has CDR1 SSHAT and CDR2 FNYEAQ (reference sequence). Trimming took 4 bases from V and 7 from J; bases not matched to a gene: 6. The CDR3: CASSYGTGGAEQYF. The CDR3 region has the DNA TGTGCCAGCAGCTACGGGACAGGGGGAGCTGAGCAGTACTTC.

Only a few counts were recorded for this clone. The chain combines TRBV5-1 with TRBJ1-2, with 8 nucleotides matching TRBD1. CDR3 size: 15 residues. Germline V gene data show CDR1 as SGHRS and CDR2 as YFSETQ. With V trimmed by 0 bases and J by 0 bases, 1 base remained unmatched. The CDR3 is CASSLVGQANYGYTF. Here the CDR3 DNA reads TGCGCCAGCAGCTTGGTGGGACAGGCTAACTATGGCTACACCTTC.

As DNA, the CDR3 is TGTGCCAGCAGTGACCTTTCGACAGGGGGCTACACCTTC. This translates into CASSDLSTGGYTF. The genes are TRBV6-2 or TRBV6-3 and TRBJ1-2; 7 bases fit TRBD1. The CDR3 is 13 amino acids. J was trimmed by 8 bases and V by 5 bases; bases with no gene match: 8. CDR1 and CDR2 from the germline V gene are MNHEY and SVGEGT.